This is a list of T cell receptor beta chains from one sample in a study of neoadjuvant nivolumab and ipilimumab in lung cancer. Only in-frame clones appear in the TCRdb table, and some are missing; sequencing was by immunoSEQ multiplex PCR. The data hold approximately 17,000 clones, with around 76% observed a single time. Sequencing was performed on tumor tissue, taken after neoadjuvant nivolumab, alone or with ipilimumab, at or shortly before surgery. The source is an adult with non-small cell lung cancer. Each CDR3 is given with its conserved first and last residue. A D gene is named only where the DNA matches it firmly. Size tells how often a clone was seen (once, few, many) or the class of an expanded clone, and some rows leave it out.

TGTGCCAGCAGTCGGCTGAACTACGAGCAGTACTTC	CASSRLNYEQYF	NA	NA	TRBV6-1	TRBJ2-7
TGTGCCAGCTGTTCTAGGGGCAGGGCGGAGGAGACCCAGTACTTC	CASCSRGRAEETQYF	NA	NA	TRBV27	TRBJ2-5
TGCGCCAGCAGCCAAGATTCAGTTGTTTCCTACGAGCAGTACTTC	CASSQDSVVSYEQYF	NA	NA	TRBV4-3	TRBJ2-7
TGTGCCAGCAGTGAATATTCGGGGACAGGGTCCAGAAATTCACCCCTCCACTTT	CASSEYSGTGSRNSPLHF	NA	TRBD1	TRBV25-1	TRBJ1-6
TGTGCCAGCAGCTTAATAAGGGAAGATACGCAGTATTTT	CASSLIREDTQYF	NA	NA	TRBV7-2	TRBJ2-3
TGTGCCAGCAGCTTGCGGACTCGGGAGACCCAGTACTTC	CASSLRTRETQYF	NA	NA	TRBV5-6	TRBJ2-5
TGTGCCAGCAGGGAGGACCGGCCCCAGCATTTT	CASREDRPQHF	NA	NA	TRBV6-1	TRBJ1-5
TGCGCCAGCAGCTTGCGTCCAGGGCCGGACACCGGGGAGCTGTTTTTT	CASSLRPGPDTGELFF	NA	NA	TRBV5-1	TRBJ2-2
TGTGCCAGCAATAAGGGCCAAGGGTACGGCTACACCTTC	CASNKGQGYGYTF	NA	NA	TRBV14	TRBJ1-2
TGTGCCAGCAGACCTTGGACAGGGGAAAAACTGTTTTTT	CASRPWTGEKLFF	once	TRBD1	TRBV5-4	TRBJ1-4
TGTGCCAGCAGTGAAGCGGAGGGCCCGCCCTCCTACGAGCAGTACTTC	CASSEAEGPPSYEQYF	NA	NA	TRBV6-1	TRBJ2-7
TGTGCCAGCAGCTTAGCAGGGTCAGGGGGCTACACCTTC	CASSLAGSGGYTF	NA	NA	TRBV7-2	TRBJ1-2
TGTGCCAGCAGCTTAAACAGGGGCACCTACGAGCAGTACTTC	CASSLNRGTYEQYF	few	TRBD1	TRBV11-2	TRBJ2-7
TGTGCCAGCAGTCCCTTCCCTCCCCGAGAGACCCAGTACTTC	CASSPFPPRETQYF	NA	NA	TRBV6-5	TRBJ2-5
TGTGCCAGCAGCATGCCGTTGGGGGGGAGAACTGAAGCTTTCTTT	CASSMPLGGRTEAFF	medium-sized	NA	TRBV7-9	TRBJ1-1
TGTGCCAGCAGCTTGGGGGACAGCACCCATTCACCCCTCCACTTT	CASSLGDSTHSPLHF	NA	TRBD1	TRBV5-4	TRBJ1-6
TGTGCCAGCAGCTTGGGGCGTCCGGGGGAAAACACAGATACGCAGTATTTT	CASSLGRPGENTDTQYF	NA	NA	TRBV7-9	TRBJ2-3
TGTGCCAGCAGCATGAACACTGAAGCTTTCTTT	CASSMNTEAFF	NA	NA	TRBV13	TRBJ1-1
TGTGCCAGCGCGGAGTATAACCCCTACAATGAGCAGTTCTTC	CASAEYNPYNEQFF	few	NA	TRBV6-5	TRBJ2-1
TGTGCCAGCAGCTTCGTTCAGGGTACTGAAGCTTTCTTT	CASSFVQGTEAFF	NA	NA	TRBV11-2	TRBJ1-1
TGTGCCAGCAGTTCTCCCACGGGACTACCGAAGGAGACCCAGTACTTC	CASSSPTGLPKETQYF	NA	TRBD2	TRBV6-6	TRBJ2-5
TGTGCCAGCAGCCGGGGACAGGGTAACCAAGAGACCCAGTACTTC	CASSRGQGNQETQYF	NA	TRBD1	TRBV14	TRBJ2-5
TGTGCCAGCAGCCCAGGGCCGGATCACGACACCGGGGAGCTGTTTTTT	CASSPGPDHDTGELFF	NA	NA	TRBV5-5	TRBJ2-2
TGTGCCAGCTCACGTCGGACAAATAATCCCACTAGCACAGATACGCAGTATTTT	CASSRRTNNPTSTDTQYF	few	NA	TRBV18	TRBJ2-3
TGTGCCAGCAGCTACGTATCTCAGGGGGCTTACGAGCAGTACTTC	CASSYVSQGAYEQYF	NA	TRBD1	TRBV11-3	TRBJ2-7
TGTGCCAGCAGTGCGAGACCGAGCCTGGACCACTATGGCTACACCTTC	CASSARPSLDHYGYTF	NA	NA	TRBV2	TRBJ1-2
TGCGCCACCCGACATCCGAACACCGGGGAGCTGTTTTTT	CATRHPNTGELFF	NA	NA	TRBV10-1	TRBJ2-2